The clone carrying this T cell receptor beta chain appeared a few times. Its antigen is unidentified. One end of the junction is discordant with germline, which a read error may explain. The record originates from a study of early T cells in non-severe SARS-CoV-2 infection. Study-wide results and caveats: Clonotype matching in VDJdb favored anti-spike CD8 responses and did not capture private and CD4 specificities.

Individual cDNA molecules received unique molecular identifiers. MiXCR, applied by TCRdb to the 5' RACE reads, yields one record per CDR3 protein. Of about 110,000 distinct CDR3 sequences listed, roughly 12% were seen once; the top ten hold around 3.2%. This CDR3 contains 13 residues. The germline V gene encodes CDR1 KGHSH and CDR2 LQKENI. This TCR derives from an adult who was a healthcare worker with PCR-confirmed SARS-CoV-2 infection or an uninfected control (not recorded which). What was sequenced was whole blood. The chain uses TRBV18 and TRBJ2-5; 8 bases match TRBD1. The DNA for the CDR3 is TGTACCAGCTCACTTGGGACAGGAGAGACCCAGTACTTC. As protein: CTSSLGTGETQYF.